Given below is one T cell receptor (beta chain) in context. What it binds is not known. With sequencing, the targeted depth ranged from 1 in 200,000 to 1 in 1 million T cells. Some clones are missing from TCRdb's copy, which holds only in-frame ones; the method was immunoSEQ multiplex PCR. The sample yields roughly 150,000 clones, roughly 80% seen once. The sample belongs to a study of cytotoxic CD8 clonotypes in ibrutinib-treated CLL. Study in general: Among the samples, the mean was about 260,000 productive templates and fewer than 95,000 productive rearrangements.

The germline V gene has CDR1 MGHRA and CDR2 YSYEKL. V was trimmed by 4 bases and J by 0 bases, leaving 9 bases between them. CDR3 length: 14 residues. Study-wide results and caveats: The study found public clonotypes uncommon, contracting or stable on treatment. Circulating CD8+ T-cell counts were tracked by baseline clonality, which exceeded that of age-matched healthy donors.

V usage is TRBV4-1 and J usage is TRBJ1-2; D gene uncertain. Material: PBMCs, obtained after 24 months of ibrutinib treatment. The sequence was collected from a human donor with chronic lymphocytic leukemia. The DNA of the CDR3 is TGCGCCAGCAGCCCGGCGCAGACTAACTATGGCTACACCTTC. As protein: CASSPAQTNYGYTF.